Shown below are 2 T cell receptor beta chains from a single sample sequenced in a study of shared clonotypes between healthy human individuals. This table comes from immunoSEQ multiplex PCR, and its TCRdb copy is limited to in-frame clones, with some not included. Here the sample spans roughly 810,000 clones, roughly 96% being singletons. Naive CD8 cells lacked CD45RO and underwent positive selection for CCR7, leaving out terminally differentiated effector memory CD45RA+ cells. Input material: naive CD8+ T cells sorted from blood. The receptor source for this set is a man aged 30-40 years in good health.

In nucleotides, the CDR3 is TGCAGCGCTTGGGTGGGAGCAGAGACCCAGTACTTC. Amino acid sequence: CSAWVGAETQYF. The chain uses TRBV29-1 and TRBJ2-5; perhaps TRBD2 as D (5 bases). This CDR3 comprises 12 residues. V gave up 7 bases and J gave up 4 bases, with 13 bases separating them. The germline V gene encodes CDR1 SQVTM and CDR2 ANQGSEA. The full variable domain, its missing parts supplied by reference TRBV29-1 and TRBJ2-5, is SAVISQKPSRDICQRGTSLTIQCQVDSQVTMMFWYRQQPGQSLTLIATANQGSEATYESGFVIDKFPISRPNLTFSTLTVSNMSPEDSSIYLCSAWVGAETQYFGPGTRLLVL.

The chain has TRBV6-5 and TRBJ1-1; D uncertain. From germline, CDR1 is MNHEY and CDR2 SVGAGI. The CDR3 loop spans 11 amino acids. V lost 6 bases and J lost 8, with 10 bases in between. The CDR3 loop reads CASRVATEAFF. The CDR3 region has the DNA TGTGCCAGCAGGGTGGCGACCGAAGCTTTCTTT.